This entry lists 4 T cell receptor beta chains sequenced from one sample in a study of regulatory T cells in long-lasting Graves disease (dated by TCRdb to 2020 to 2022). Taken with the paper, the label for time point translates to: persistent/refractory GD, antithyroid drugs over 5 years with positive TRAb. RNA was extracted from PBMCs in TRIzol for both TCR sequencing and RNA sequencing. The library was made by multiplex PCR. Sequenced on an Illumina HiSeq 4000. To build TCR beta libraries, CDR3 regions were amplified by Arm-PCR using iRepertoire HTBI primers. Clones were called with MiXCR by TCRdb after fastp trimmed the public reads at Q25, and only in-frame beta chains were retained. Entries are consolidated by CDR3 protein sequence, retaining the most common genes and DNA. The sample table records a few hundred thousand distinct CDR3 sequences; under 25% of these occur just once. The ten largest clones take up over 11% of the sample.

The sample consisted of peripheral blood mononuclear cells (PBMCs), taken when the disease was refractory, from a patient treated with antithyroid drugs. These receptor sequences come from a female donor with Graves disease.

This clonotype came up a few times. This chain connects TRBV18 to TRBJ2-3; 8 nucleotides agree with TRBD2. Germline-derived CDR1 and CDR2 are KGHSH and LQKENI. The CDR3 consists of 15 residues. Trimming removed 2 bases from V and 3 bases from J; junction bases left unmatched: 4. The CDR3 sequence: CASSPSGSRTDTQYF. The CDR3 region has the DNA TGTGCCAGCTCACCAAGCGGGAGCCGGACAGATACGCAGTATTTT. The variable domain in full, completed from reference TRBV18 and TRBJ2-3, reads NAGVMQNPRHLVRRRGQEARLRCSPMKGHSHVYWYRQLPEEGLKFMVYLQKENIIDESGMPKERFSAEFPKEGPSILRIQQVVRGDSAAYFCASSPSGSRTDTQYFGPGTRLTVL.

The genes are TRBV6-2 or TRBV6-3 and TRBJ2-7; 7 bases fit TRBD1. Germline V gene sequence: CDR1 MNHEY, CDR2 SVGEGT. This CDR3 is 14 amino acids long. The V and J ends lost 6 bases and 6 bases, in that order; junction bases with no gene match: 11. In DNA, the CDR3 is TGTGCCAGCAGCCGGCTCCGGGACAGCCTCGAGCAGTACTTC. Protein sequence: CASSRLRDSLEQYF.

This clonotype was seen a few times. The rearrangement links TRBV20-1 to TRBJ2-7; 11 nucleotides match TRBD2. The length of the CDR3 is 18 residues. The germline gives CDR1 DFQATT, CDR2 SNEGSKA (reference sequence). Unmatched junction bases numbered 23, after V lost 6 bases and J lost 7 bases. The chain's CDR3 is CSALPGTSGLLPSKEQYF. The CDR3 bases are TGCAGTGCACTTCCCGGGACTAGCGGCTTGCTACCCTCTAAAGAGCAGTACTTC.

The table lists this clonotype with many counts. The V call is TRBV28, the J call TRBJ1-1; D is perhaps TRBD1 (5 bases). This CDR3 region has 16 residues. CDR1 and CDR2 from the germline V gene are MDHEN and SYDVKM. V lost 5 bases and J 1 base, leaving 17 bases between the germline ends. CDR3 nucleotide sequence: TGTGCCAGCAGTCCCATAGTCGGGGGGAAGAACACTGAAGCTTTCTTT. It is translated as CASSPIVGGKNTEAFF.